The clone carrying this T cell receptor (beta chain) has a count of ten or more. The antigen remains unidentified. The sample originates from a study of response to subunit inactivated influenza vaccine. MiXCR, applied by TCRdb to the RT-PCR reads, yields one record per CDR3 protein. The sample includes 650,000 to 800,000 distinct CDR3 sequences, around 14% of them seen just once. Study results and limitations: Authors suggested seasonal influenza vaccinations each recruit few new T cells.

Sequenced material: PBMCs from blood, taken around two weeks before vaccination. This clonotype was obtained from a man aged 50 to 60 who received an inactivated influenza vaccine.

The DNA of the CDR3 is TGTGCCAGCAGCCCATCAGGGTATGGCTACACCTTC. It is translated as CASSPSGYGYTF. The chain uses TRBV9 and TRBJ1-2; tentatively, D is TRBD1 (5 bases). The CDR3 covers 12 residues. The V gene's germline CDR1 is SGDLS and CDR2 YYNGEE. V was shortened by 4 bases and J by 5 bases, with 9 bases between the two germline ends.